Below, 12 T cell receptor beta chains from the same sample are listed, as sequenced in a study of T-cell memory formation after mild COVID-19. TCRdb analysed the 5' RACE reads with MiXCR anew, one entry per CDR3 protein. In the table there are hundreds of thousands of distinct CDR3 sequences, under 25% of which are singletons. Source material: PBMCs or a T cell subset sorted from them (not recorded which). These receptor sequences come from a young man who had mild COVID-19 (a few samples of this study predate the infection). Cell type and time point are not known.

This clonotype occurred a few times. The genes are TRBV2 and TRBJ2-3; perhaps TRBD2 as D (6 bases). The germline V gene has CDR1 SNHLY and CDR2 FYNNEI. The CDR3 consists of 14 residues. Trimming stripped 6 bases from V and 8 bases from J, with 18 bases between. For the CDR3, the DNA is TGTGCCAGCAGACAGACTAGTAATTCCGGTACGCAGTATTTT. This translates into CASRQTSNSGTQYF. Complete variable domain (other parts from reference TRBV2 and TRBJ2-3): EPEVTQTPSHQVTQMGQEVILRCVPISNHLYFYWYRQILGQKVEFLVSFYNNEISEKSEIFDDQFSVERPDGSNFTLKIRSTKLEDSAMYFCASRQTSNSGTQYFGPGTRLTVL.

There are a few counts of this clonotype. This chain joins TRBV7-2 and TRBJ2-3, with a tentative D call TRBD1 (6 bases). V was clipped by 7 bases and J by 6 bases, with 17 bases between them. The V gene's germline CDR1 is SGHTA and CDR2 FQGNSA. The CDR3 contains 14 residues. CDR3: CASKVMGAEDTQYF. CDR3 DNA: TGTGCCAGCAAAGTTATGGGGGCGGAGGATACGCAGTATTTT.

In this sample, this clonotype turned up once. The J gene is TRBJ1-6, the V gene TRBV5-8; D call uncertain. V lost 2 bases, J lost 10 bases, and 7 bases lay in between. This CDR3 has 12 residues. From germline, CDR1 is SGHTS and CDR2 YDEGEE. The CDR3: CASSFVESPLHF. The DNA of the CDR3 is TGTGCCAGCAGCTTTGTGGAATCACCCCTCCACTTT.

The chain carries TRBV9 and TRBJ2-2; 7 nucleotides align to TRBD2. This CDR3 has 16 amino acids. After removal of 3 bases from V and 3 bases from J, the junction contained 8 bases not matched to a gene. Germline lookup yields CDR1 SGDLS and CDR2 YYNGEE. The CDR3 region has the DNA TGTGCCAGCAGCGGACGTTCGGGAGGTTACACCGGGGAGCTGTTTTTT. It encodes CASSGRSGGYTGELFF.

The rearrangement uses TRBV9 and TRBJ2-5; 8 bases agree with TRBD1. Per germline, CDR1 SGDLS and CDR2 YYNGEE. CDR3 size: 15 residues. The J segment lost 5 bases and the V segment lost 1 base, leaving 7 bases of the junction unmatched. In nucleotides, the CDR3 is TGTGCCAGCAGCGTACAGGACAGGGCGGTGGAGACCCAGTACTTC. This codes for CASSVQDRAVETQYF. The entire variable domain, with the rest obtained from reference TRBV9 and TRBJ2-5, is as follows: DSGVTQTPKHLITATGQRVTLRCSPRSGDLSVYWYQQSLDQGLQFLIQYYNGEERAKGNILERFSAQQFPDLHSELNLSSLELGDSALYFCASSVQDRAVETQYFGPGTRLLVL.

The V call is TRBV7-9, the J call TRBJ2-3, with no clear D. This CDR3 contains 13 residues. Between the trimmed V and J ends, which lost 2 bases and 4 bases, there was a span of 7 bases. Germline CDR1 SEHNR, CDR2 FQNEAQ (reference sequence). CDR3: CASSLSGSDTQYF. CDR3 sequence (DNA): TGTGCCAGCAGCTTAAGTGGGTCAGATACGCAGTATTTT. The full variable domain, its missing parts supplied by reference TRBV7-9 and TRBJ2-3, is DTGVSQNPRHKITKRGQNVTFRCDPISEHNRLYWYRQTLGQGPEFLTYFQNEAQLEKSRLLSDRFSAERPKGSFSTLEIQRTEQGDSAMYLCASSLSGSDTQYFGPGTRLTVL.

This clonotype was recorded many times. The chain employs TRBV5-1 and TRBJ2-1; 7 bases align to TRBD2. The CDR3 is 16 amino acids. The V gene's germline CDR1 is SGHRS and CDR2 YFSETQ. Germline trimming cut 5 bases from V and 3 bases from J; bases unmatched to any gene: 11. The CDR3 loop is CASSPGEGLFYNEQFF. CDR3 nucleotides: TGCGCCAGCAGTCCGGGGGAGGGATTGTTCTACAATGAGCAGTTCTTC.

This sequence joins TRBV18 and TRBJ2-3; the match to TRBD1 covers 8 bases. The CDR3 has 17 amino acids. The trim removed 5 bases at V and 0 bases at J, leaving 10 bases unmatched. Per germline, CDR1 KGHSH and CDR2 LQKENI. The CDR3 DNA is TGTGCCAGCTCAGTCGGTCAGGGGGCTGGAAGCACAGATACGCAGTATTTT. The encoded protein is CASSVGQGAGSTDTQYF.

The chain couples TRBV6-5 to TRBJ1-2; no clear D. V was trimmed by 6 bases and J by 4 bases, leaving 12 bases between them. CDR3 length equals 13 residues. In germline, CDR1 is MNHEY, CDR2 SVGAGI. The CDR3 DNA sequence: TGTGCCAGCAGGCAACCCCCGGGCTATGGCTACACCTTC. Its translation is CASRQPPGYGYTF.

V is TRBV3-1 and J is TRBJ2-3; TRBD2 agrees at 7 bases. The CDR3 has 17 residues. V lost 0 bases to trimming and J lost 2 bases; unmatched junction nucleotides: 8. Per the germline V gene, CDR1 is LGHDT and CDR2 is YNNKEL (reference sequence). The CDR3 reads CASSQESGGDATDTQYF. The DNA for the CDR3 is TGTGCCAGCAGCCAAGAAAGTGGGGGGGACGCCACAGATACGCAGTATTTT.

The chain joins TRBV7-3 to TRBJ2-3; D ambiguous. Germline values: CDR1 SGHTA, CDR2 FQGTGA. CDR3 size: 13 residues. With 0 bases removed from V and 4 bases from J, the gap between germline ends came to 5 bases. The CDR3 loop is CASSLTYPDTQYF. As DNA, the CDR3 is TGTGCCAGCAGCTTAACGTATCCAGATACGCAGTATTTT.

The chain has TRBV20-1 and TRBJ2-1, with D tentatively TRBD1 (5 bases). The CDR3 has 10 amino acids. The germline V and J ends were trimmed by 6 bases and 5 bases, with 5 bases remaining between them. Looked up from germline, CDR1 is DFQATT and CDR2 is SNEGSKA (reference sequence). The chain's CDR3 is CSAQDNEQFF. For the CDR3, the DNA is TGCAGTGCACAGGACAATGAGCAGTTCTTC.